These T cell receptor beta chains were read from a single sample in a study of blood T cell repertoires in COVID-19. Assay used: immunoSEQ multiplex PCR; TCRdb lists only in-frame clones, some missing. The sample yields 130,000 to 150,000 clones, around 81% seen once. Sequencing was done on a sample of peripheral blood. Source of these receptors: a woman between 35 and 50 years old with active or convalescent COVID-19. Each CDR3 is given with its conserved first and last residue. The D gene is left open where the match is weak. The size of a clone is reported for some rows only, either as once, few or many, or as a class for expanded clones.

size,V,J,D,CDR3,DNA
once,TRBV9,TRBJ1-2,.,CASSVEYRAYGYTF,TGTGCCAGCAGCGTAGAGTACAGGGCCTATGGCTACACCTTC
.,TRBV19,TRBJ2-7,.,CASSDRGFSYEQYF,TGTGCCAGTAGCGACCGAGGGTTCTCCTACGAGCAGTACTTC
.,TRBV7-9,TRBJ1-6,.,CASSLSSQGLYNSPLHF,TGTGCCAGCAGCTTGAGTAGCCAGGGGCTCTATAATTCACCCCTCCACTTT
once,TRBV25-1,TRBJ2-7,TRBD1,CASSDLGRDRGNF,TGTGCCAGCAGTGACCTCGGACGGGACAGGGGGAACTTC
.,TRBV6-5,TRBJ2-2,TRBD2,CASSYLTSGFTGELFF,TGTGCCAGCAGTTACTTGACTAGCGGGTTCACCGGGGAGCTGTTTTTT
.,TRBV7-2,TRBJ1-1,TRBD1,CASSLKGQGGTEAFF,TGTGCCAGCAGCTTGAAGGGACAGGGAGGAACTGAAGCTTTCTTT
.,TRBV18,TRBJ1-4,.,CASSPRTLPNEKLFF,TGTGCCAGCTCTCCTCGGACACTTCCCAATGAAAAACTGTTTTTT
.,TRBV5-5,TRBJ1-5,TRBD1,CASSPGQSNQPQHF,TGTGCCAGCAGCCCGGGACAGAGCAATCAGCCCCAGCATTTT
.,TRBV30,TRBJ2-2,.,CAWSQGYTGELFF,TGTGCCTGGAGCCAGGGTTACACCGGGGAGCTGTTTTTT
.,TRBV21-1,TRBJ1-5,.,CASSKSKGAKISQPQHF,TGTGCCAGCAGCAAAAGCAAGGGGGCGAAAATATCCCAGCCCCAGCATTTT
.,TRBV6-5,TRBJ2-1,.,CASSYGGGGGEQFF,TGTGCCAGCAGTTACGGAGGGGGGGGCGGTGAGCAGTTCTTC
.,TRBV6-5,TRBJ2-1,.,CASSLIGVNEQFF,TGTGCCAGCAGCCTAATCGGGGTCAATGAGCAGTTCTTC
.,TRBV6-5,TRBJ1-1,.,CASSYSRRSQNTEAFF,TGTGCCAGCAGTTACTCGAGGCGGTCCCAGAACACTGAAGCTTTCTTT
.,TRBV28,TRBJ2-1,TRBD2,CASSLSGSKSYNEQFF,TGTGCCAGCAGTCTTAGCGGGAGTAAATCCTACAATGAGCAGTTCTTC
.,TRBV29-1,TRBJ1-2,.,CSVEAVLGQSTNYGYTF,TGCAGCGTTGAAGCGGTGTTGGGACAATCGACAAACTATGGCTACACCTTC
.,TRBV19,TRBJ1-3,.,CASSVSTDSGNTIYF,TGTGCCAGTAGTGTATCGACAGACTCTGGAAACACCATATATTTT
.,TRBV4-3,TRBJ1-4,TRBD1,CASSQEKAGGGGKLFF,TGCGCCAGCAGCCAGGAAAAGGCAGGGGGTGGGGGAAAACTGTTTTTT
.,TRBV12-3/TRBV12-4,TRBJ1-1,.,CASTGGNEAFF,TGTGCCAGCACGGGGGGTAATGAAGCTTTCTTT
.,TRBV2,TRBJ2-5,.,CASNWGREETQYF,TGTGCCAGCAACTGGGGGCGCGAAGAGACCCAGTACTTC
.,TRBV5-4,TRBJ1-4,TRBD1,CASSSPGQGGEKLFF,TGTGCCAGCAGCTCGCCGGGACAGGGGGGCGAAAAACTGTTTTTT
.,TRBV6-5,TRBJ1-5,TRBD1,CASTTDRGPQPQHF,TGTGCCAGTACTACCGACAGGGGCCCTCAGCCCCAGCATTTT